The T cell receptor beta chain described here comes from a study of cytomegalovirus exposure and HLA in healthy donors. Study findings and constraints: Cytomegalovirus-associated TCR beta chains were listed, numbering some 150.

Concerning this clone: Its antigen is as yet unknown.

Germline V CDR1 and CDR2: SEHNR, FQNEAQ (reference sequence). With 5 bases removed from V and 8 bases from J, the gap between germline ends came to 15 bases. CDR3 size: 14 residues. Primers included in the PCR were 60 Vbeta and 13 Jbeta primers. Sequenced by immunoSEQ multiplex PCR; TCRdb stores in-frame clones only, minus some. The table records 130,000 or so clones, approximately 85% of them present only once. The rearrangement links TRBV7-9 to TRBJ1-4; no definite D call. The specimen sequenced was PBMCs. The receptor was derived from a woman aged 40 to 50 in good health and CMV-seronegative. CDR3 in amino acids: CASSAHGIGEKLFF. The CDR3 nucleotides read TGTGCCAGCAGCGCTCACGGGATTGGCGAAAAACTGTTTTTT.